A single sample is the source of the 28 T cell receptor beta chains below, sequenced in a study of T-cell memory formation after mild COVID-19. TCRdb redid the calling of the 5' RACE reads with MiXCR, one entry per CDR3 protein. The table has hundreds of thousands of distinct CDR3 sequences, roughly 23% seen once. The specimen was PBMCs or a T cell subset sorted from them (not recorded which). Source of these receptors: an adult woman who had mild COVID-19 (a few samples of this study predate the infection). Cell type and time point are not known.

There are a few counts of this clonotype. The rearrangement links TRBV6-5 to TRBJ2-1, with 7 bases aligning to TRBD2. V lost 1 base to trimming and J lost 4 bases; unmatched junction nucleotides: 4. Germline values: CDR1 MNHEY, CDR2 SVGAGI. This CDR3 is 15 amino acids long. CDR3 bases: TGTGCCAGCAGTTACTTCGGGCGGGGGTACAATGAGCAGTTCTTC. Its protein is CASSYFGRGYNEQFF.

The V call is TRBV7-2, the J call TRBJ2-7; 8 bases match TRBD1. Germline CDR1 reads SGHTA; CDR2 reads FQGNSA. CDR3 length: 15 amino acids. J gave up 2 bases and V 5 bases, and 8 bases lay outside the gene matches. For the CDR3, the DNA is TGTGCCAGCAGCACAGCCGGACAGGGTACCTACGAGCAGTACTTC. Translating gives CASSTAGQGTYEQYF.

A few counts support this clonotype. The chain uses TRBV24-1 and TRBJ1-1; 7 nucleotides align to TRBD1. V gave up 9 bases and J gave up 11 bases; unmatched junction bases: 8. Germline V gene data show CDR1 as KGHDR and CDR2 as SFDVKD. This CDR3 has 11 residues. The CDR3 nucleotides are TGTGCCACCCAAGACAGGGAGGAGGCTTTCTTT. This gives the protein CATQDREEAFF.

This clonotype showed up just a few times. V usage is TRBV24-1 and J usage is TRBJ1-6; D is uncertain. Trimming left V 3 bases short and J 8 bases short, with 7 bases between. The CDR3 runs 13 residues. Germline CDR1 and CDR2: KGHDR and SFDVKD. CDR3 in amino acids: CATSDGPHSPLHF. The CDR3 nucleotides read TGTGCCACCAGTGATGGGCCACATTCACCCCTCCACTTT.

This chain joins TRBV6-6 and TRBJ1-5, with no clear D. The germline V gene has CDR1 MNHNY and CDR2 SVGAGI (reference sequence). Trimming removed 9 bases from V and 2 bases from J, with 8 bases in between. The CDR3 covers 12 residues. In DNA form, the CDR3 reads TGTGCCAGTGAATCGGGCAATCAGCCCCAGCATTTT. It translates to CASESGNQPQHF.

V and J are TRBV7-2 and TRBJ2-7, with 8 positions matching TRBD2. The CDR3 loop spans 14 amino acids. With 2 bases clipped from V and 2 bases from J, the junction kept 2 bases outside the gene matches. CDR1 and CDR2 (germline): SGHTA, FQGNSA. The CDR3 loop reads CASSLQRETYEQYF. In DNA, the CDR3 is TGTGCCAGCAGCTTACAGCGGGAGACCTACGAGCAGTACTTC.

The table lists this clonotype with a few counts. The rearrangement joins TRBV18 to TRBJ1-1; the match to TRBD1 covers 7 bases. This CDR3 spans 14 amino acids. The trim removed 3 bases at V and 5 bases at J, leaving 6 bases unmatched. Germline CDR1 is KGHSH and CDR2 is LQKENI. As DNA, the CDR3 is TGTGCCAGCTCACCCACCAGGGGGATGACTGAAGCTTTCTTT. It translates to CASSPTRGMTEAFF.

This clonotype was seen a few times. This chain joins TRBV4-1 and TRBJ1-1; weak D call: TRBD1 (5 bases). Per the germline V gene, CDR1 is MGHRA and CDR2 is YSYEKL. V shed 0 bases and J shed 3 bases, with 20 bases lying between them. The CDR3 has 18 amino acids. The CDR3 loop reads CASSQEGGGSWWDTEAFF. DNA of the CDR3: TGCGCCAGCAGCCAAGAAGGTGGGGGATCGTGGTGGGACACTGAAGCTTTCTTT.

This clonotype was observed a handful of times. The chain joins TRBV7-2 to TRBJ2-1, with D hard to call. This CDR3 is built from 13 residues. CDR1 SGHTA and CDR2 FQGNSA come from the germline V gene. V was pared by 2 bases and J by 7 bases, with 9 bases between. The CDR3 sequence: CASSLLSWNEQFF. Written as DNA, the CDR3 is TGTGCCAGCAGCTTACTCTCATGGAATGAGCAGTTCTTC. The variable domain in full, with the rest retrieved from reference TRBV7-2 and TRBJ2-1, is GAGVSQSPSNKVTEKGKDVELRCDPISGHTALYWYRQSLGQGLEFLIYFQGNSAPDKSGLPSDRFSAERTGGSVSTLTIQRTQQEDSAVYLCASSLLSWNEQFFGPGTRLTVL.

This clonotype was observed many times. The chain employs TRBV20-1 and TRBJ2-1; 9 positions agree with TRBD2. Germline V CDR1 and CDR2: DFQATT, SNEGSKA (reference sequence). The CDR3 extends over 14 amino acids. V lost 6 bases to trimming and J lost 5 bases; unmatched junction nucleotides: 8. The CDR3 protein is CSAFAGGPHNEQFF. Written as DNA, the CDR3 is TGCAGTGCGTTTGCGGGAGGGCCCCACAATGAGCAGTTCTTC.

V usage is TRBV5-1 and J usage is TRBJ1-6; 11 bases are shared with TRBD1. V gave up 0 bases and J gave up 10 bases; unmatched junction bases: 6. CDR1 and CDR2 from the germline V gene are SGHRS and YFSETQ. This CDR3 has 16 residues. CDR3 in amino acids: CASSLEGQGAESPLHF. CDR3 DNA: TGCGCCAGCAGCTTGGAAGGACAGGGGGCCGAGTCACCCCTCCACTTT.

This clonotype was detected a few times. The rearrangement uses TRBV7-2 and TRBJ2-7; the match to TRBD2 covers 9 bases. Germline V lookup: CDR1 SGHTA, CDR2 FQGNSA. The ends lost 6 bases at V and 5 bases at J; junction bases unmatched: 8. The CDR3 is 14 residues long. The CDR3 loop is CASSGGGRAHEQYF. As DNA, the CDR3 is TGTGCCAGCAGTGGGGGCGGGAGGGCCCACGAGCAGTACTTC.

The chain is built from TRBV12-3 or TRBV12-4 and TRBJ2-3; TRBD2 matches at 11 bases. The CDR3 spans 15 residues. The J segment lost 8 bases and the V segment lost 4 bases, leaving 8 bases of the junction unmatched. The CDR3 bases are TGTGCCAGCAGTTCCGGCCTAGCGGGGGGAGCTACGCAGTATTTT. Residues: CASSSGLAGGATQYF.

V gene TRBV24-1 combines with J gene TRBJ1-2; no clear D gene. The CDR3 is 13 residues long. The V gene's germline CDR1 is KGHDR and CDR2 SFDVKD. V was pared by 3 bases and J by 0 bases, with 4 bases between. Written as DNA, the CDR3 is TGTGCCACCAGTGATCCCCCTAACTATGGCTACACCTTC. Its protein is CATSDPPNYGYTF.

This chain's CDR3 is CSGIQGDGNEQFF. The CDR3, as DNA: TGCAGCGGAATACAGGGGGATGGCAATGAGCAGTTCTTC. The rearrangement joins TRBV29-1 to TRBJ2-1; 8 bases match TRBD1. Germline V gene sequence: CDR1 SQVTM, CDR2 ANQGSEA. The CDR3 length is 13 residues. J was trimmed by 6 bases and V by 7 bases; bases with no gene match: 8.

This chain links TRBV15 with TRBJ2-1; 7 bases match TRBD1. V lost 4 bases and J lost 0; bases outside the gene matches: 18. Germline CDR1 LNHNV, CDR2 YYDKDF (reference sequence). The CDR3 loop spans 20 amino acids. As DNA, the CDR3 is TGTGCCACCAGCACCCCGGTACGGATGGAGACAGGGAGCTCCTACAATGAGCAGTTCTTC. Protein product: CATSTPVRMETGSSYNEQFF.

In this sample, this clonotype turned up a few times. The V call is TRBV12-3 or TRBV12-4, the J call TRBJ2-1; TRBD2 agrees at 10 bases. The CDR3 extends over 15 amino acids. The trim removed 7 bases at V and 6 bases at J, leaving 9 bases unmatched. The DNA for the CDR3 is TGTGCCAGCACCTCACTAGCGGGAAGACCCAATGAGCAGTTCTTC. Translation gives CASTSLAGRPNEQFF.

The CDR3 DNA sequence: TGCGCCAGCAGCCAAGGGACAAGGGGGCCAAGCAATCAGCCCCAGCATTTT. Protein: CASSQGTRGPSNQPQHF. J is TRBJ1-5 and V is TRBV4-1, with TRBD1 matching 7 bases. With 1 base clipped from V and 1 base from J, the junction kept 7 bases outside the gene matches. CDR3 length equals 17 residues. Germline V CDR1 and CDR2: MGHRA, YSYEKL.

This clonotype has only a few counts. The genes are TRBV12-3 or TRBV12-4 and TRBJ2-7; D possibly matches TRBD1 or TRBD2 (5 bases each). With 4 bases removed from V and 4 bases from J, the gap between germline ends came to 20 bases. The CDR3 covers 16 residues. The CDR3 region is CASSSPPGTGSYEQYF. DNA of the CDR3: TGTGCCAGCAGTTCCCCCCCGGGGACCGGATCTTACGAGCAGTACTTC.

The table lists this clonotype with a few counts. The genes are TRBV9 and TRBJ1-3; D gene uncertain. Trimming stripped 7 bases from V and 1 base from J, with 9 bases between. The CDR3 consists of 13 residues. CDR1 is SGDLS, CDR2 YYNGEE, per germline. The CDR3 region is CASGRDSGNTIYF. CDR3 sequence (DNA): TGTGCCAGCGGACGGGATTCTGGAAACACCATATATTTT.

The V and J genes are TRBV9 and TRBJ2-1; TRBD2 might be the D (5 bases). V lost 4 bases, J lost 3 bases, and 17 bases lay in between. Per the germline V gene, CDR1 is SGDLS and CDR2 is YYNGEE. The CDR3 contains 16 residues. CDR3 nucleotide sequence: TGTGCCAGCAGCACCGATCCGAACAGCGGCTACAATGAGCAGTTCTTC. This gives the protein CASSTDPNSGYNEQFF. Based on the CDR3 plus reference TRBV9 and TRBJ2-1, the full variable domain is DSGVTQTPKHLITATGQRVTLRCSPRSGDLSVYWYQQSLDQGLQFLIQYYNGEERAKGNILERFSAQQFPDLHSELNLSSLELGDSALYFCASSTDPNSGYNEQFFGPGTRLTVL.

This sequence joins TRBV5-1 and TRBJ1-2; D remains unclear. With 2 bases removed from V and 0 bases from J, the gap between germline ends came to 8 bases. From germline, CDR1 is SGHRS and CDR2 YFSETQ. The CDR3 extends over 14 amino acids. CDR3 protein: CASSFREANYGYTF. The CDR3 region has the DNA TGCGCCAGCAGCTTTAGGGAAGCTAACTATGGCTACACCTTC.

The chain is built from TRBV20-1 and TRBJ2-7, with TRBD2 matching over 14 bases. The CDR3 extends over 14 amino acids. Unmatched junction bases numbered 4, after V lost 6 bases and J lost 3 bases. The germline CDR1 and CDR2 sequences are DFQATT and SNEGSKA (reference sequence). The CDR3 spells CSALTSGRVYEQYF. The DNA of the CDR3 is TGCAGTGCCCTGACTAGCGGGAGGGTCTACGAGCAGTACTTC.

The CDR3 here is CSARSRGGTRTDTQYF. The DNA for the CDR3 is TGCAGTGCTCGCTCAAGGGGAGGGACCCGCACAGATACGCAGTATTTT. The chain has TRBV20-1 and TRBJ2-3; 7 bases map to TRBD2. The CDR3 runs 16 residues. V was clipped by 5 bases and J by 1 base; unmatched bases: 12. Germline-derived CDR1 and CDR2 are DFQATT and SNEGSKA (reference sequence).

The V call is TRBV29-1, the J call TRBJ2-1; 7 bases are shared with TRBD2. Germline V gene sequence: CDR1 SQVTM, CDR2 ANQGSEA. V dropped 8 bases and J dropped 9; count of bases not matched to a gene: 13. The CDR3 totals 13 residues. The CDR3 protein is CSPYGTTGGEQFF. The CDR3 DNA sequence: TGCAGCCCCTATGGGACTACTGGCGGTGAGCAGTTCTTC.

Only a few counts were recorded for this clonotype. The chain uses TRBV21-1 and TRBJ2-1; TRBD2 is the table's D call, not checked against the DNA. TRBV21-1 is termed a pseudogene. The CDR3 sequence is 15 residues long. CDR3: CASSKTSGWNNEQFF. DNA for the CDR3: TGTGCCAGCAGCAAGACTAGCGGGTGGAACAATGAGCAGTTCTTC.

The rearrangement uses TRBV6-5 and TRBJ2-7, with 7 bases matching TRBD1. The germline V gene encodes CDR1 MNHEY and CDR2 SVGAGI. CDR3 length: 16 residues. Trimming cost V 2 bases and J 6 bases; bases outside gene matches: 13. DNA for the CDR3: TGTGCCAGCAGTTACGACCCAGGCAGGGGGTCGGTCGAGCAGTACTTC. Translated, it gives CASSYDPGRGSVEQYF.

The chain couples TRBV5-1 to TRBJ2-7, with a tentative D call TRBD1 (6 bases). The V end lost 1 base, the J end lost 5 bases, and 19 bases lay between the germline ends. Per the germline V gene, CDR1 is SGHRS and CDR2 is YFSETQ. The CDR3 is made up of 16 amino acids. CDR3 residues: CASSLSSGHTAHEQYF. CDR3 nucleotide sequence: TGCGCCAGCAGCTTGTCGTCGGGACACACCGCCCACGAGCAGTACTTC.